This note documents a single T cell receptor beta chain sequence. Its antigen remains unidentified. Clones were read by immunoSEQ multiplex PCR, and TCRdb kept only the in-frame ones, dropping some. The data show approximately 9,500 clones, with over 70% seen just once and about 8.7% held by the top ten. Germline loops: CDR1 SGHVS, CDR2 FNYEAQ. Deletions cut 5 bases from V and 0 bases from J, with 11 bases between. This CDR3 is 16 amino acids long. This specimen comes from a study of T cell clonotyping in hematopoietic cell transplantation. The study, taken as a whole, reports: CD4 and CD8 repertoire contributions could not be separated without sorting. After transplant, recipient diversity fell while pathologically expanded clonotypes grew through day 180. Graft donor and pretransplant recipient Inverse Simpson Index values predicted broader posttransplant TCR diversity. Few recipient clonotypes overlapped donors; over 95% were de novo at given depth.

This TCR came from a female patient between 40 and 50 years old who had an allogeneic stem cell transplant from a related donor, so T cells may come from the graft donor. Some clones in this sample may be carry-over from other donors' samples. Specimen: PBMCs, collected 30 days after allogeneic stem cell transplant. The J gene is TRBJ1-6, the V gene TRBV7-6, with no clear D. CDR3 sequence reads: CASSLTLSSYNSPLHF. The CDR3, as DNA: TGTGCCAGCAGCCTGACCTTGAGCTCCTATAATTCACCCCTCCACTTT.